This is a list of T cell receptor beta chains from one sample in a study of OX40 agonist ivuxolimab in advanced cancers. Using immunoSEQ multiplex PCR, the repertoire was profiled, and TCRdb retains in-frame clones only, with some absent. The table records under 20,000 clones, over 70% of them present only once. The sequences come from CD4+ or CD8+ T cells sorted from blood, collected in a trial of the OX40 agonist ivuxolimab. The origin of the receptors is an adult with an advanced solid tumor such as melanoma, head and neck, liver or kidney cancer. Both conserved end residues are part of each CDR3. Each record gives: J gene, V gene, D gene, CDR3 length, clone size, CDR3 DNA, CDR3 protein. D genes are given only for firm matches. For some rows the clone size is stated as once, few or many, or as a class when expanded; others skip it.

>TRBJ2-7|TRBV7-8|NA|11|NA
TGTGCCAGCAGCCCGGCCTACGAGCAGTACTTC
CASSPAYEQYF
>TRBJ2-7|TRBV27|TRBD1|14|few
TGTGCCAGCAGTTGGACAGGGAGTGTTTACGAGCAGTACTTC
CASSWTGSVYEQYF
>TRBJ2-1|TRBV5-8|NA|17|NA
TGTGCCAGCAGCTTGGATGGCGGCCCCCCCACCTACAATGAGCAGTTCTTC
CASSLDGGPPTYNEQFF
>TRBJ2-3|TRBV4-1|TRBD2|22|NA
TGCGCCAGCAGCCAACGCCTTCTGACAGGGGCGTTAAGCGGGAGGGCCAGAGATACGCAGTATTTT
CASSQRLLTGALSGRARDTQYF
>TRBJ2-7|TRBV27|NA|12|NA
TGTGCCAGCAGTTTACAGGGGAACGAGCAGTACTTC
CASSLQGNEQYF
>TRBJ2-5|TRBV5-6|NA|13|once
TGTGCCAGCATGTCGCTAGGCCCTGAGGCCCAGTACTTC
CASMSLGPEAQYF
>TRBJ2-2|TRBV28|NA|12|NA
TGTGCCAGCACCGGGGCCACCGGGGAGCTGTTTTTT
CASTGATGELFF
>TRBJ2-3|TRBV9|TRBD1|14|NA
TGTGCCAGCACCCCAGAGGACAGGAGTGATACGCAGTATTTT
CASTPEDRSDTQYF
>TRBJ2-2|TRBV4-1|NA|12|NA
TGCGCCAGCAGTCGGGAGACCGGGGAGCTGTTTTTT
CASSRETGELFF
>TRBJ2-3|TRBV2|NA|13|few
TGTGCCAGCATCGGCGGGAGCACAGATACGCAGTATTTT
CASIGGSTDTQYF
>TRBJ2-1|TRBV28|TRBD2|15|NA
TGTGCCAGCTTTCCCCGGACTAGCGGGAGTGTGTGGCAGTTCTTC
CASFPRTSGSVWQFF
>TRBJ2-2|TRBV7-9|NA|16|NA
TGTGCCAGCAGCTTAGCGTCCCTAGAGAACACCGGGGAGCTGTTTTTT
CASSLASLENTGELFF
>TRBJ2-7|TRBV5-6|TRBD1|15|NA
TGTGCCAGCAGCTCCCTCGACCGGGACAGGGGGAAGCAGTACTTC
CASSSLDRDRGKQYF
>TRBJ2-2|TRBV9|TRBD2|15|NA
TGTGCCAGCAGCGACGCCAGTCGGGGGGGCGGGGAGCTGTTTTTT
CASSDASRGGGELFF
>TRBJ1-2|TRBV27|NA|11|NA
TGTGCCAAAAGGGCGGAGGATGGCTACACCTTC
CAKRAEDGYTF
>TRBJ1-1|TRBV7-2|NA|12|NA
TGTGCCAGCAGCTTAGGGACAACTGAAGCTTTCTTT
CASSLGTTEAFF
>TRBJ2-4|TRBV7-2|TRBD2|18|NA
TGTGCCAGCAGCTTAGAACTAGCGGGAGCCGGGGCCAAAAACATTCAGTACTTC
CASSLELAGAGAKNIQYF
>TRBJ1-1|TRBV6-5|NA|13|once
TGTGCCAGCAGAGCCGGGAGACACACTGAAGCTTTCTTT
CASRAGRHTEAFF
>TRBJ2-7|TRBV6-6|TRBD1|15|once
TGTGCCAGCAGTTACCGGGACAGGTTAGCCTACGAGCAGTACTTC
CASSYRDRLAYEQYF
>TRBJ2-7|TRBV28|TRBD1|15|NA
TGTGCCAGCAGTTTATTTGGGACAGGCTCCCTCGAGCAGTACTTC
CASSLFGTGSLEQYF
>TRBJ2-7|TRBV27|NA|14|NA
TGTGCCAGCAGTTTAAACCCAGGGGCTGACGAGCAGTACTTC
CASSLNPGADEQYF
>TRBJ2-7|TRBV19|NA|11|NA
TGTGCCAGTAGGACGGCGGACGAGCAGTACTTC
CASRTADEQYF
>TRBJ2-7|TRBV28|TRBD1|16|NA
TGTGCCAGCAGTTTTGTCCCGGGACAGGGAATTTCCGAGCAGTACTTC
CASSFVPGQGISEQYF
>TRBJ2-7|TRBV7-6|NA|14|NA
TGTGCCAGCAGCTTAGAGTCGGGGCCCTACGAGCAGTACTTC
CASSLESGPYEQYF
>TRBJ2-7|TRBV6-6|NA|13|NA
TGTGCCAGCAGTTACTCCGTACTCGACGAGCAGTACTTC
CASSYSVLDEQYF
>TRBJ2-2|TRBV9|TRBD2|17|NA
TGTGCCAGCAGCGGACTAGCGGGAGGTCGTGGGTCCGGGGAGCTGTTTTTT
CASSGLAGGRGSGELFF
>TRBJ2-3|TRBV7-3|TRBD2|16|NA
TGTGCCAGCAGCTTGTGGACTAGCGGAAGCACAGATACGCAGTATTTT
CASSLWTSGSTDTQYF
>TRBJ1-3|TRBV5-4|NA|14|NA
TGTGCCAGCAGCGCGGACAGCTCTGGAAACACCATATATTTT
CASSADSSGNTIYF
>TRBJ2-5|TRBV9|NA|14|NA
TGTGCCAGCAGCGATGAAGGGGGTAAAGAGACCCAGTACTTC
CASSDEGGKETQYF
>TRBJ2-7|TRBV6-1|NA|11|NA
TGTGCCAGCAGTGAGGGGGGCGAGCAGTACTTC
CASSEGGEQYF
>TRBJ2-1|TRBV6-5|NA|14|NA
TGTGCCAGCAGTTACACAGGGCTGAGAGATGAGCAGTTCTTC
CASSYTGLRDEQFF
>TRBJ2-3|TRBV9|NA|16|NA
TGTGCCAGCAGCGTAGGACCCTCCACCCCAAGAGATACGCAGTATTTT
CASSVGPSTPRDTQYF
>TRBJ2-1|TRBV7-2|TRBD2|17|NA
TGTGCCAGCAGCTTAGAGGCTAGCGGGAGTCCCTACAATGAGCAGTTCTTC
CASSLEASGSPYNEQFF
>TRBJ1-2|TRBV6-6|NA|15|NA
TGTGCCAGCAGTTACTCGGGGACACTAAGCTATGGCTACACCTTC
CASSYSGTLSYGYTF
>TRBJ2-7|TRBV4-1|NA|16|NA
TGCGCCAGCAGCCAAGAAAGGACCTACAACTCCTACGAGCAGTACTTC
CASSQERTYNSYEQYF
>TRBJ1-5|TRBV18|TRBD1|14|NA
TGTGCCAGCTCACTGGACAGGGGCGATCAGCCCCAGCATTTT
CASSLDRGDQPQHF